A selection of T cell receptor beta chains follows, all from one sample in a study of molecular identifiers for immune sequencing clone quantification. Each CDR3 protein is one row after TCRdb ran MiXCR on the PCR reads. Seen here are under 350,000 distinct CDR3 sequences, roughly 24% observed once, and the top ten hold roughly 0.7%. Specimen: naive CD8+ T cells from blood, with Jurkat cell RNA spiked in. These receptors all stem from a human donor in good health. Some libraries in this study had Jurkat cell RNA spiked in. CDR3s include the opening cysteine and the closing phenylalanine or tryptophan. D genes are given only for firm matches. Some rows mark clone size as missing; the rest say once, few, many or name a class of expanded clone.

clone size: -
CDR3 length: 17
V gene: TRBV7-9
D gene: -
J gene: TRBJ2-1
CDR3 protein: CVSSPLPSGRRYNEQFF
CDR3 DNA: TGTGTCAGCAGCCCTCTCCCTAGTGGGAGACGCTACAATGAGCAGTTCTTC

clone size: -
CDR3 length: 16
V gene: TRBV7-9
D gene: -
J gene: TRBJ2-2
CDR3 protein: CASSFSLAENTGELFF
CDR3 DNA: TGTGCCAGCAGCTTTAGTCTGGCGGAGAACACCGGGGAGCTGTTTTTT

clone size: many
CDR3 length: 16
V gene: TRBV11-3
D gene: -
J gene: TRBJ2-3
CDR3 protein: CASSLLDTPSTDTQYF
CDR3 DNA: TGTGCCAGCAGCCTACTTGATACACCTAGCACAGATACGCAGTATTTT

clone size: many
CDR3 length: 14
V gene: TRBV20-1
D gene: -
J gene: TRBJ2-7
CDR3 protein: CSARDYAGTYEQYF
CDR3 DNA: TGCAGTGCTAGAGATTACGCAGGCACCTACGAGCAGTACTTC

clone size: few
CDR3 length: 13
V gene: TRBV2
D gene: -
J gene: TRBJ1-1
CDR3 protein: CASSPGLVAEAFF
CDR3 DNA: TGTGCCAGCAGTCCAGGGTTGGTGGCTGAAGCTTTCTTT

clone size: many
CDR3 length: 14
V gene: TRBV7-8
D gene: -
J gene: TRBJ1-1
CDR3 protein: CASSLGRQLTEAFF
CDR3 DNA: TGTGCCAGCAGCTTAGGCAGGCAGCTCACTGAAGCTTTCTTT

clone size: once
CDR3 length: 12
V gene: TRBV7-2
D gene: -
J gene: TRBJ2-2
CDR3 protein: CASRFSTGELFF
CDR3 DNA: TGTGCCAGCCGCTTTAGCACCGGGGAGCTGTTTTTT

clone size: -
CDR3 length: 13
V gene: TRBV15
D gene: -
J gene: TRBJ2-7
CDR3 protein: CATSIVGGYEQYF
CDR3 DNA: TGTGCCACCAGTATCGTTGGAGGGTACGAGCAGTACTTC

clone size: few
CDR3 length: 15
V gene: TRBV27
D gene: -
J gene: TRBJ1-5
CDR3 protein: CASSLWGVANQPQHF
CDR3 DNA: TGTGCCAGCAGTTTATGGGGGGTCGCGAATCAGCCCCAGCATTTT

clone size: few
CDR3 length: 15
V gene: TRBV20-1
D gene: -
J gene: TRBJ2-3
CDR3 protein: CSARDLAQITDTQYF
CDR3 DNA: TGCAGTGCTAGAGACCTAGCGCAGATCACAGATACGCAGTATTTT

clone size: -
CDR3 length: 15
V gene: TRBV5-1
D gene: -
J gene: TRBJ1-1
CDR3 protein: CASSLGRHLTGEAFF
CDR3 DNA: TGCGCCAGCAGCTTGGGAAGACATTTGACGGGTGAAGCTTTCTTT

clone size: -
CDR3 length: 15
V gene: TRBV9
D gene: -
J gene: TRBJ1-1
CDR3 protein: CASSPSSFGGTEAFF
CDR3 DNA: TGTGCCAGCAGCCCTAGTAGCTTTGGGGGGACTGAAGCTTTCTTT

clone size: -
CDR3 length: 15
V gene: TRBV20-1
D gene: -
J gene: TRBJ2-3
CDR3 protein: CSASGRGAPTDTQYF
CDR3 DNA: TGCAGTGCTAGCGGACGGGGAGCGCCCACAGATACGCAGTATTTT

clone size: many
CDR3 length: 14
V gene: TRBV7-9
D gene: -
J gene: TRBJ1-5
CDR3 protein: CASSDLGSNQPQHF
CDR3 DNA: TGTGCCAGCAGCGACCTGGGTAGCAATCAGCCCCAGCATTTT

clone size: -
CDR3 length: 13
V gene: TRBV6-2/TRBV6-3
D gene: -
J gene: TRBJ1-1
CDR3 protein: CASSQFTTTEAFF
CDR3 DNA: TGTGCCAGCAGCCAATTTACAACCACTGAAGCTTTCTTT

clone size: many
CDR3 length: 16
V gene: TRBV29-1
D gene: TRBD2
J gene: TRBJ2-2
CDR3 protein: CSVELAGGPNTGELFF
CDR3 DNA: TGCAGCGTTGAGTTAGCGGGAGGGCCGAACACCGGGGAGCTGTTTTTT

clone size: few
CDR3 length: 13
V gene: TRBV20-1
D gene: -
J gene: TRBJ1-2
CDR3 protein: CSARVGGGDGYTF
CDR3 DNA: TGCAGTGCTAGAGTCGGGGGAGGGGATGGCTACACCTTC

clone size: many
CDR3 length: 15
V gene: TRBV21-1
D gene: -
J gene: TRBJ1-2
CDR3 protein: CASSSSDRVSYGYTF
CDR3 DNA: TGTGCCAGCAGCTCCTCGGACAGGGTTTCCTATGGCTACACCTTC

clone size: few
CDR3 length: 14
V gene: TRBV7-9
D gene: -
J gene: TRBJ1-1
CDR3 protein: CASSANYGGTEAFF
CDR3 DNA: TGTGCCAGCAGCGCCAACTATGGGGGCACTGAAGCTTTCTTT

clone size: many
CDR3 length: 15
V gene: TRBV7-9
D gene: -
J gene: TRBJ1-6
CDR3 protein: CASSLDAEFGSPLHF
CDR3 DNA: TGTGCCAGCAGCTTAGATGCCGAATTTGGGTCACCCCTCCACTTT

clone size: -
CDR3 length: 16
V gene: TRBV4-3
D gene: TRBD1
J gene: TRBJ2-7
CDR3 protein: CASSQDLGQGSYEQYF
CDR3 DNA: TGCGCCAGCAGCCAAGATTTGGGACAGGGGAGCTACGAGCAGTACTTC

clone size: many
CDR3 length: 16
V gene: TRBV24-1
D gene: TRBD2
J gene: TRBJ2-1
CDR3 protein: CATSARGTSLFDEQFF
CDR3 DNA: TGTGCCACCAGTGCCAGAGGGACTAGTCTCTTCGATGAGCAGTTCTTC

clone size: many
CDR3 length: 15
V gene: TRBV7-9
D gene: -
J gene: TRBJ2-3
CDR3 protein: CASSAGLSKTDTQYF
CDR3 DNA: TGTGCCAGCAGCGCCGGACTATCAAAGACAGATACGCAGTATTTT

clone size: -
CDR3 length: 11
V gene: TRBV20-1
D gene: TRBD1
J gene: TRBJ1-1
CDR3 protein: CSVHEQGLAFF
CDR3 DNA: TGCAGTGTTCATGAACAGGGGTTGGCTTTCTTT

clone size: -
CDR3 length: 12
V gene: TRBV28
D gene: -
J gene: TRBJ1-1
CDR3 protein: CASSPRHNEAFF
CDR3 DNA: TGTGCCAGCAGTCCCAGACACAATGAAGCTTTCTTT

clone size: -
CDR3 length: 12
V gene: TRBV7-2
D gene: -
J gene: TRBJ2-3
CDR3 protein: CASSLGEPTQYF
CDR3 DNA: TGTGCCAGCAGCTTGGGAGAGCCTACGCAGTATTTT

clone size: -
CDR3 length: 15
V gene: TRBV4-1
D gene: TRBD1
J gene: TRBJ2-7
CDR3 protein: CASSQVEQGWYEQYF
CDR3 DNA: TGCGCCAGCAGCCAAGTCGAACAGGGGTGGTACGAGCAGTACTTC

clone size: -
CDR3 length: 13
V gene: TRBV10-3
D gene: -
J gene: TRBJ1-5
CDR3 protein: CAISDTEYQPQHF
CDR3 DNA: TGTGCCATCAGCGACACAGAGTATCAGCCCCAGCATTTT

clone size: -
CDR3 length: 14
V gene: TRBV6-2/TRBV6-3
D gene: TRBD1
J gene: TRBJ2-7
CDR3 protein: CSSSTTGVGYEQYF
CDR3 DNA: TGTTCCAGCAGTACGACAGGGGTTGGGTACGAGCAGTACTTC

clone size: -
CDR3 length: 13
V gene: TRBV6-2/TRBV6-3
D gene: -
J gene: TRBJ2-2
CDR3 protein: CASSYHSTGELFF
CDR3 DNA: TGTGCCAGCAGTTACCACAGCACCGGGGAGCTGTTTTTT

clone size: few
CDR3 length: 15
V gene: TRBV2
D gene: TRBD1
J gene: TRBJ1-5
CDR3 protein: CASSDGTGGGQPQHF
CDR3 DNA: TGTGCCAGCAGCGACGGGACAGGGGGCGGCCAGCCCCAGCATTTT

clone size: many
CDR3 length: 15
V gene: TRBV13
D gene: TRBD2
J gene: TRBJ2-3
CDR3 protein: CASSPLAGAPDTQYF
CDR3 DNA: TGTGCCAGCAGCCCTCTAGCGGGGGCCCCGGATACGCAGTATTTT

clone size: many
CDR3 length: 16
V gene: TRBV6-6
D gene: -
J gene: TRBJ1-5
CDR3 protein: CASSYHQGLSDQPQHF
CDR3 DNA: TGTGCCAGCAGTTACCATCAGGGGCTGAGTGATCAGCCCCAGCATTTT

clone size: -
CDR3 length: 15
V gene: TRBV20-1
D gene: -
J gene: TRBJ2-3
CDR3 protein: CSAPDFEESTDTQYF
CDR3 DNA: TGCAGTGCCCCGGACTTCGAAGAGAGCACAGATACGCAGTATTTT

clone size: few
CDR3 length: 15
V gene: TRBV4-2
D gene: -
J gene: TRBJ1-5
CDR3 protein: CASSQGGGPNQPQHF
CDR3 DNA: TGTGCCAGCAGCCAAGGTGGGGGGCCTAATCAGCCCCAGCATTTT

clone size: few
CDR3 length: 15
V gene: TRBV27
D gene: -
J gene: TRBJ2-7
CDR3 protein: CASSLRGGGFYEQYF
CDR3 DNA: TGTGCCAGCAGTCTGAGAGGGGGAGGGTTCTACGAGCAGTACTTC

clone size: many
CDR3 length: 14
V gene: TRBV3-1
D gene: -
J gene: TRBJ2-7
CDR3 protein: CASSQDTASYEQYF
CDR3 DNA: TGTGCCAGCAGCCAAGATACCGCTTCCTACGAGCAGTACTTC

clone size: few
CDR3 length: 14
V gene: TRBV12-3/TRBV12-4
D gene: -
J gene: TRBJ2-1
CDR3 protein: CATGWGVASNEQFF
CDR3 DNA: TGTGCCACCGGATGGGGAGTTGCTAGTAATGAGCAGTTCTTC

clone size: few
CDR3 length: 15
V gene: TRBV11-2
D gene: -
J gene: TRBJ2-7
CDR3 protein: CASSLALNRPYEQYF
CDR3 DNA: TGTGCCAGCAGCTTGGCCCTTAACAGACCCTACGAGCAGTACTTC

clone size: -
CDR3 length: 15
V gene: TRBV28
D gene: -
J gene: TRBJ1-5
CDR3 protein: CASSPTVSSNQPQHF
CDR3 DNA: TGTGCCAGCAGTCCGACAGTTTCTAGCAATCAGCCCCAGCATTTT

clone size: few
CDR3 length: 12
V gene: TRBV6-2/TRBV6-3
D gene: -
J gene: TRBJ2-7
CDR3 protein: CASSLLAREQYF
CDR3 DNA: TGTGCCAGCAGCCTCCTGGCTAGGGAGCAGTACTTC

clone size: many
CDR3 length: 15
V gene: TRBV14
D gene: -
J gene: TRBJ2-3
CDR3 protein: CASSQVVSSGDTQYF
CDR3 DNA: TGTGCCAGCAGCCAAGTAGTATCGAGCGGGGATACGCAGTATTTT

clone size: many
CDR3 length: 14
V gene: TRBV29-1
D gene: TRBD1
J gene: TRBJ2-3
CDR3 protein: CSAETGQGTDTQYF
CDR3 DNA: TGCAGCGCCGAAACCGGACAGGGAACAGATACGCAGTATTTT

clone size: -
CDR3 length: 16
V gene: TRBV5-6
D gene: -
J gene: TRBJ1-5
CDR3 protein: CASSLGLKGDNQPQHF
CDR3 DNA: TGTGCCAGCAGCTTGGGCTTGAAAGGGGATAATCAGCCCCAGCATTTT

clone size: -
CDR3 length: 15
V gene: TRBV9
D gene: TRBD1
J gene: TRBJ2-2
CDR3 protein: CASSVGQGVNRELFF
CDR3 DNA: TGTGCCAGCAGCGTCGGACAGGGGGTAAACAGGGAGCTGTTTTTT

clone size: many
CDR3 length: 12
V gene: TRBV6-5
D gene: -
J gene: TRBJ2-5
CDR3 protein: CASSYGQETQYF
CDR3 DNA: TGTGCCAGCAGTTACGGGCAAGAGACCCAGTACTTC

clone size: -
CDR3 length: 14
V gene: TRBV27
D gene: TRBD2
J gene: TRBJ2-1
CDR3 protein: CASAGLANSNEQFF
CDR3 DNA: TGTGCCAGCGCGGGACTAGCGAACTCCAATGAGCAGTTCTTC

clone size: -
CDR3 length: 15
V gene: TRBV28
D gene: -
J gene: TRBJ2-3
CDR3 protein: CASRGEDIPGDTQYF
CDR3 DNA: TGTGCCAGCAGGGGTGAGGACATACCAGGAGATACGCAGTATTTT

clone size: few
CDR3 length: 13
V gene: TRBV19
D gene: -
J gene: TRBJ1-5
CDR3 protein: CASSRGAIQPQHF
CDR3 DNA: TGTGCCAGTAGTAGGGGAGCGATTCAGCCCCAGCATTTT

clone size: few
CDR3 length: 19
V gene: TRBV21-1
D gene: -
J gene: TRBJ2-3
CDR3 protein: CASSKGGSGSHRGADTQYF
CDR3 DNA: TGTGCCAGCAGCAAAGGAGGTAGCGGGAGCCACAGAGGGGCAGATACGCAGTATTTT

clone size: many
CDR3 length: 13
V gene: TRBV7-9
D gene: -
J gene: TRBJ1-1
CDR3 protein: CASRPAGLGEAFF
CDR3 DNA: TGTGCCAGCAGACCAGCGGGTCTTGGGGAAGCTTTCTTT

clone size: many
CDR3 length: 13
V gene: TRBV20-1
D gene: -
J gene: TRBJ2-3
CDR3 protein: CSASGGSTDTQYF
CDR3 DNA: TGCAGTGCTAGCGGGGGAAGCACAGATACGCAGTATTTT

clone size: many
CDR3 length: 14
V gene: TRBV28
D gene: -
J gene: TRBJ1-1
CDR3 protein: CASSLTRLEGEAFF
CDR3 DNA: TGTGCCAGCAGTTTAACCCGTCTTGAGGGTGAAGCTTTCTTT

clone size: -
CDR3 length: 15
V gene: TRBV19
D gene: TRBD2
J gene: TRBJ2-7
CDR3 protein: CASSIGLAVSYEQYF
CDR3 DNA: TGTGCCAGTAGTATCGGACTAGCGGTCTCCTACGAGCAGTACTTC

clone size: many
CDR3 length: 14
V gene: TRBV27
D gene: TRBD1
J gene: TRBJ2-5
CDR3 protein: CASSFGTAQETQYF
CDR3 DNA: TGTGCCAGCAGTTTCGGGACAGCGCAAGAGACCCAGTACTTC

clone size: -
CDR3 length: 13
V gene: TRBV19
D gene: -
J gene: TRBJ2-1
CDR3 protein: CASSIAGHSGQFF
CDR3 DNA: TGTGCCAGTAGTATAGCGGGACACTCAGGGCAGTTCTTC